The clone carrying this T cell receptor beta chain was seen at least ten times. Antigen: not known. This specimen comes from a study of breast tumors, draining lymph nodes, adjacent tissues. Study findings and constraints: Luminal-like breast cancer showed significantly higher tumor–nontumor repertoire similarity than basal-like. The data were judged consistent with most tumor T cells coming from lymph node and expanding in tumor. Tumor T cell lymph node origin was a supported hypothesis, not proven. Tumors had less TCR diversity than lymph nodes, more than nontumor tissue.

Unmatched junction bases numbered 15, after V lost 10 bases and J lost 4 bases. Germline V gives CDR1 MDHEN, CDR2 SYDVKM. This CDR3 region has 16 residues. TCRdb re-called the multiplex PCR reads with MiXCR, one entry per CDR3 protein. The data contain about 46,000 distinct CDR3 sequences, 23% of them seen just once; the ten biggest clones take up 8%. This sequence was found in a female donor with breast cancer. Some clones in this sample may be carry-over from other donors' samples. The J gene is TRBJ1-5, the V gene TRBV28; the match to TRBD1 covers 8 bases. Sequencing input: breast tumor tissue. In nucleotides, the CDR3 is TGTGCCACCAATCAGGGGGCGGGTTTAGTTAATCAGCCCCAGCATTTT. It encodes CATNQGAGLVNQPQHF.